These T cell receptor beta chains were read from a single sample in a study of beta chain features in type 1 diabetes. The method was immunoSEQ multiplex PCR; TCRdb's version includes in-frame clones alone and lacks a portion of them. The sample lists 640,000 or so clones; over 13% were seen once. Sequences were obtained from naive CD4+ T cells from blood. These receptor sequences come from a man aged 18 to 29 with type 1 diabetes. Each CDR3 is given with its conserved first and last residue. The D gene is left open where the match is weak. Rows give clone size only sometimes, using once, few, many, or a class for an expanded clone.

abundance,v_gene,j_gene,d_gene,CDR3aa,CDR3nt
few,TRBV6-6,TRBJ2-1,TRBD1,CASSSFGGQGANEQFF,TGTGCCAGCAGTTCGTTTGGGGGACAGGGGGCGAATGAGCAGTTCTTC
NA,TRBV7-9,TRBJ2-3,NA,CASSWASTDTQYF,TGTGCCAGCAGTTGGGCTAGCACAGATACGCAGTATTTT
NA,TRBV4-3,TRBJ1-6,TRBD1,CASSRGTGSSPLHF,TGCGCCAGCAGCCGCGGGACAGGGAGTTCACCCCTCCACTTT
few,TRBV29-1,TRBJ1-1,TRBD1,CSVGQGNTEAFF,TGCAGCGTCGGACAGGGGAACACTGAAGCTTTCTTT
few,TRBV29-1,TRBJ2-7,TRBD2,CSVVTSGRENEQYF,TGCAGCGTCGTGACTAGCGGGAGAGAGAACGAGCAGTACTTC
few,TRBV7-9,TRBJ2-5,NA,CASSFGGRETQYF,TGTGCCAGCAGCTTTGGGGGGCGAGAGACCCAGTACTTC
few,TRBV7-2,TRBJ1-1,NA,CASSLAGGQMNTEAFF,TGTGCCAGCAGCTTAGCGGGGGGACAAATGAACACTGAAGCTTTCTTT
few,TRBV7-9,TRBJ2-5,NA,CASNGEEETQYF,TGTGCCAGCAATGGGGAAGAGGAGACCCAGTACTTC
NA,TRBV11-1,TRBJ1-2,NA,CASSSDGHLEGYTF,TGTGCCAGCAGCTCCGACGGACACCTCGAGGGCTACACCTTC
few,TRBV4-2,TRBJ2-5,NA,CASSQGALRAQYF,TGTGCCAGCAGCCAAGGCGCCCTTAGGGCCCAGTACTTC
few,TRBV18,TRBJ2-5,NA,CASSPPSTQRTQYF,TGTGCCAGCTCACCACCTTCAACCCAACGGACCCAGTACTTC
few,TRBV5-6,TRBJ1-4,NA,CASSLSGGATNEKLFF,TGTGCCAGCAGCTTATCCGGTGGTGCAACTAATGAAAAACTGTTTTTT
few,TRBV30,TRBJ1-6,NA,CAWSIVGNSYNSPLHF,TGTGCCTGGAGTATTGTGGGGAACTCCTATAATTCACCCCTCCACTTT
NA,TRBV29-1,TRBJ1-4,NA,CSVDGLANEKLFF,TGCAGCGTTGATGGTCTGGCTAATGAAAAACTGTTTTTT
NA,TRBV2,TRBJ2-5,NA,CASSGGRGQETQYF,TGTGCCAGCAGTGGGGGACGGGGACAAGAGACCCAGTACTTC
NA,TRBV5-1,TRBJ1-5,NA,CASRTGQNQPQHF,TGCGCCAGCAGGACGGGCCAAAATCAGCCCCAGCATTTT
few,TRBV25-1,TRBJ2-3,TRBD1,CARTRDSPTDTQYF,TGTGCCAGGACCCGGGACAGCCCCACAGATACGCAGTATTTT
NA,TRBV10-3,TRBJ2-3,TRBD1,CAISESEGRGPDTQYF,TGTGCCATCAGTGAGTCTGAGGGCAGGGGGCCAGATACGCAGTATTTT
few,TRBV30,TRBJ2-4,NA,CAWAVGAKNIQYF,TGTGCCTGGGCCGTGGGTGCCAAAAACATTCAGTACTTC
NA,TRBV10-3,TRBJ2-1,TRBD1,CATRQGLNNEQFF,TGTGCCACCCGACAGGGGCTAAACAATGAGCAGTTCTTC
few,TRBV2,TRBJ1-1,NA,CASSPNTEAFF,TGTGCCAGCAGCCCGAACACTGAAGCTTTCTTT
few,TRBV7-9,TRBJ2-5,TRBD2,CASRGLQETQYF,TGTGCCAGCAGGGGACTACAAGAGACCCAGTACTTC
few,TRBV30,TRBJ2-7,TRBD1,CAWSTGRQGSSYEQYF,TGTGCCTGGAGTACGGGAAGACAGGGATCCTCCTACGAGCAGTACTTC
NA,TRBV5-1,TRBJ2-3,NA,CASEGEADTQYF,TGCGCCAGCGAAGGGGAGGCAGATACGCAGTATTTT
few,TRBV6-5,TRBJ1-3,NA,CASSPQLKPGNTIYF,TGTGCCAGCAGCCCACAACTTAAGCCGGGAAACACCATATATTTT
NA,TRBV7-3,TRBJ2-5,NA,CASSLSGGETQYF,TGTGCCAGCAGCTTAAGCGGAGGAGAGACCCAGTACTTC
few,TRBV30,TRBJ2-7,NA,CAWSGGWGATPRDEQYF,TGTGCCTGGAGTGGTGGTTGGGGGGCTACCCCCCGCGACGAGCAGTACTTC
NA,TRBV2,TRBJ1-5,TRBD1,CASSGTGTLGQPQHF,TGTGCCAGCAGTGGGACAGGGACGCTAGGTCAGCCCCAGCATTTT
few,TRBV10-3,TRBJ1-5,NA,CAISGRNSNQPQHF,TGTGCCATCAGTGGGCGGAATAGCAATCAGCCCCAGCATTTT
NA,TRBV15,TRBJ1-3,NA,CATSGRDRNTIYF,TGTGCCACCAGCGGAAGGGACCGAAACACCATATATTTT
NA,TRBV30,TRBJ1-2,NA,CAWSPGLNYGYTF,TGTGCCTGGAGCCCGGGACTTAACTATGGCTACACCTTC
NA,TRBV5-8,TRBJ2-3,NA,CASSLDTDTQYF,TGTGCCAGCAGCTTGGATACAGATACGCAGTATTTT
NA,TRBV5-1,TRBJ2-7,NA,CASSLYTGEAYEQYF,TGCGCCAGCAGCTTGTACACAGGGGAGGCCTACGAGCAGTACTTC
few,TRBV28,TRBJ2-2,TRBD2,CASSLKRGWTGELFF,TGTGCCAGCAGCCTAAAGCGGGGGTGGACCGGGGAGCTGTTTTTT
few,TRBV7-2,TRBJ2-1,TRBD2,CASTLSGGPWNEQFF,TGTGCCAGCACCCTAAGCGGGGGCCCCTGGAATGAGCAGTTCTTC
few,TRBV18,TRBJ2-1,NA,CASSPNGGGEQFF,TGTGCCAGCTCACCCAACGGGGGAGGTGAGCAGTTCTTC
NA,TRBV30,TRBJ2-1,TRBD2,CAWSVQLAGHNEQFF,TGTGCCTGGAGTGTACAACTAGCGGGGCACAATGAGCAGTTCTTC
few,TRBV5-1,TRBJ2-5,TRBD1,CASRPDRVEETQYF,TGCGCCAGCAGACCAGACAGGGTTGAGGAGACCCAGTACTTC
few,TRBV6-1,TRBJ2-7,NA,CASNHPPEVGEQYF,TGTGCCAGCAATCACCCTCCCGAAGTAGGCGAGCAGTACTTC
few,TRBV30,TRBJ1-1,NA,CAWSAVGGTEAFF,TGTGCCTGGAGTGCGGTAGGGGGCACTGAAGCTTTCTTT